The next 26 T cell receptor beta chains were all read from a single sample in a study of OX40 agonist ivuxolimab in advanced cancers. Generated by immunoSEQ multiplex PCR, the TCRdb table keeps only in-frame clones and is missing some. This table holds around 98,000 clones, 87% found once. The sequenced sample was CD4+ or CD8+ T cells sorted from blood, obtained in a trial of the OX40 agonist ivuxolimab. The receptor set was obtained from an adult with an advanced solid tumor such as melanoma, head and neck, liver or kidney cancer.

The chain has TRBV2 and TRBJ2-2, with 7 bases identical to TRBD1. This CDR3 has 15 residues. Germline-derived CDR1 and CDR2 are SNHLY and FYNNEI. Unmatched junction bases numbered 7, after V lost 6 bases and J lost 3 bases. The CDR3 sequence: CASRDRDSYTGELFF. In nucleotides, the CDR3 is TGTGCCAGCAGGGATCGGGACAGCTACACCGGGGAGCTGTTTTTT. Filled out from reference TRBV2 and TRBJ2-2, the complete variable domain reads EPEVTQTPSHQVTQMGQEVILRCVPISNHLYFYWYRQILGQKVEFLVSFYNNEISEKSEIFDDQFSVERPDGSNFTLKIRSTKLEDSAMYFCASRDRDSYTGELFFGEGSRLTVL.

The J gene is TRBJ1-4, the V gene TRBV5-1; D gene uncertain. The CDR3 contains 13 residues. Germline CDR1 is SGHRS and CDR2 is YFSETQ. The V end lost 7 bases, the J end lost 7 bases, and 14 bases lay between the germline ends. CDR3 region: CASGEGLAEKLFF. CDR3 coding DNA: TGCGCCAGCGGGGAGGGCTTAGCTGAAAAACTGTTTTTT.

CDR3 nucleotides: TGTGCCAGCACAGGGCAAACCCCGAGCGCTGAAGCTTTCTTT. Amino acid sequence: CASTGQTPSAEAFF. The rearrangement uses TRBV6-9 and TRBJ1-1, with D possibly matching TRBD1 (5 bases). The CDR3 is 14 amino acids. CDR1 and CDR2 (germline): MNHGY, SVAAGI. V gave up 7 bases and J gave up 6 bases, with 18 bases separating them.

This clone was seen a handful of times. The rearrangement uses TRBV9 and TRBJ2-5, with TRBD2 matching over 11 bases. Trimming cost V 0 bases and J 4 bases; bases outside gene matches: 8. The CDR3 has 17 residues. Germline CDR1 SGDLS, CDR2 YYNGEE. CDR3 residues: CASSVGVSGGAGETQYF. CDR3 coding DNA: TGTGCCAGCAGCGTAGGGGTTAGCGGGGGGGCAGGAGAGACCCAGTACTTC.

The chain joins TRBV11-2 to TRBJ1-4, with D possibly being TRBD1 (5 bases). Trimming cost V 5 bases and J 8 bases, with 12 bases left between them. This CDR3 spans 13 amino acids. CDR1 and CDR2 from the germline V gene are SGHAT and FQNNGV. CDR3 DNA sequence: TGTGCCAGCAGCCTGGACCGGGGGGAAAAACTGTTTTTT. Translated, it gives CASSLDRGEKLFF.

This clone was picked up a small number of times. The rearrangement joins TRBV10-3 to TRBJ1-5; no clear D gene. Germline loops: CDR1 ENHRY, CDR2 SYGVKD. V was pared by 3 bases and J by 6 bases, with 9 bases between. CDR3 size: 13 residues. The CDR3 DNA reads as TGTGCCATCAGTGAACTAAGGGCTCAGCCCCAGCATTTT. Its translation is CAISELRAQPQHF.

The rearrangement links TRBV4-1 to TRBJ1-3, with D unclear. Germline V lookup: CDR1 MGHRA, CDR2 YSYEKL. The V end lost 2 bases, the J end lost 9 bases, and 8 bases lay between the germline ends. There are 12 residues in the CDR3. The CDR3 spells CASSQRAGTIYF. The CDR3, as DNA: TGCGCCAGCAGCCAACGGGCTGGCACCATATATTTT.

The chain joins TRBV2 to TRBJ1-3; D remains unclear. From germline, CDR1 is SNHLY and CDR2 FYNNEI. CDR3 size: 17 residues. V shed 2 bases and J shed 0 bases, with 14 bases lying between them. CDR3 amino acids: CASSEYGVGISGNTIYF. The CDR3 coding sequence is TGTGCCAGCAGTGAATATGGAGTCGGAATCTCTGGAAACACCATATATTTT.

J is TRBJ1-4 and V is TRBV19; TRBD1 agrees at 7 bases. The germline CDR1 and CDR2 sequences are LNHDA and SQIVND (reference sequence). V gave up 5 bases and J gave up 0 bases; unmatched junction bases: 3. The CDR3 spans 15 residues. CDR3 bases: TGTGCCAGTAGTCTCGGGACAGCAACTAATGAAAAACTGTTTTTT. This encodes CASSLGTATNEKLFF.

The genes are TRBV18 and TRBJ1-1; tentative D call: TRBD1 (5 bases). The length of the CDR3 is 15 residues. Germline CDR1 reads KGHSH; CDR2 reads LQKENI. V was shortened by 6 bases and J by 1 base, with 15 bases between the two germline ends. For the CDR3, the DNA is TGTGCCAGCTCGCCGAGTGGGACGGGGAACACTGAAGCTTTCTTT. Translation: CASSPSGTGNTEAFF.

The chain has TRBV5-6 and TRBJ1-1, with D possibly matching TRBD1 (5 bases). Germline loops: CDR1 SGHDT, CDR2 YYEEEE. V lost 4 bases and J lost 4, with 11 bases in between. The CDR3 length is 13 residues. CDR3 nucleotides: TGTGCCAGCAGCAGGGGCGCGGGCACTGAAGCTTTCTTT. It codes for CASSRGAGTEAFF. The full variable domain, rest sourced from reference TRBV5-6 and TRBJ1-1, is DAGVTQSPTHLIKTRGQQVTLRCSPKSGHDTVSWYQQALGQGPQFIFQYYEEEERQRGNFPDRFSGHQFPNYSSELNVNALLLGDSALYLCASSRGAGTEAFFGQGTRLTVV.

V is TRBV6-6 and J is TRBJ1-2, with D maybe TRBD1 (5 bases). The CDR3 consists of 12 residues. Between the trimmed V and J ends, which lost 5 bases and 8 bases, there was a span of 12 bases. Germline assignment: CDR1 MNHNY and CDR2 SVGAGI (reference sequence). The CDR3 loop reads CASSIRAWGYTF. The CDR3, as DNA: TGTGCCAGCAGTATCAGGGCTTGGGGCTACACCTTC.

The CDR3 region is CASSSQGTNTQYF. CDR3 coding DNA: TGTGCCAGCAGCTCGCAGGGAACGAATACGCAGTATTTT. The rearrangement links TRBV9 to TRBJ2-3; perhaps TRBD1 as D (5 bases). The CDR3 is 13 residues long. Germline V gene data show CDR1 as SGDLS and CDR2 as YYNGEE. V shed 4 bases and J shed 7 bases, with 13 bases lying between them.

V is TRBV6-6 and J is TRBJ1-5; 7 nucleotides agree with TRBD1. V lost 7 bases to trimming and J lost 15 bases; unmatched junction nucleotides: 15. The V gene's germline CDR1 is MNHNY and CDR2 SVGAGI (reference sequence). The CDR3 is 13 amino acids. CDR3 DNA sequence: TGTGCCAGCACTTGGAGGCCCGGACAGGTGGGGCATTTT. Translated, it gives CASTWRPGQVGHF.

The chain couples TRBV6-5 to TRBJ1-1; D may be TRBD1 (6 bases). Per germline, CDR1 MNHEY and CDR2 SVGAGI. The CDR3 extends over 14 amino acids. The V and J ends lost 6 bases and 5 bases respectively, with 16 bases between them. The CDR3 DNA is TGTGCCAGCAGCTCCACGGTAGGGGGGACTGAAGCTTTCTTT. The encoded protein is CASSSTVGGTEAFF.

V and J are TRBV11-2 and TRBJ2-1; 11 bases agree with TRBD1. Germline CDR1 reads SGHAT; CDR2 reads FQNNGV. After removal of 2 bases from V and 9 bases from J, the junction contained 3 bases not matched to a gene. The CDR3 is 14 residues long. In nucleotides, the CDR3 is TGTGCCAGCAGCTTACGGACAGGGGGCCTTGAGCAGTTCTTC. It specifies CASSLRTGGLEQFF.

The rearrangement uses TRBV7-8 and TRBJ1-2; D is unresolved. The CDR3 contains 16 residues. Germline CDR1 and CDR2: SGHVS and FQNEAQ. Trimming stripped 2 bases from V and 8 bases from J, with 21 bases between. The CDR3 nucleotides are TGTGCCAGCAGCTTAACCTTCGGAGTTGAGAGGGAGGGCTACACCTTC. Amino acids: CASSLTFGVEREGYTF.

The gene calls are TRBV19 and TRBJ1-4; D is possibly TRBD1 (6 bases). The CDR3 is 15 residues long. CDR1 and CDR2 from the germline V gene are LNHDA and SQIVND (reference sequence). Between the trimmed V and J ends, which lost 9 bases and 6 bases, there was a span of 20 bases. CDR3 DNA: TGTGCCAGCTTAAAGACCGGGACAAAAGATGAAAAACTGTTTTTT. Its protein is CASLKTGTKDEKLFF.

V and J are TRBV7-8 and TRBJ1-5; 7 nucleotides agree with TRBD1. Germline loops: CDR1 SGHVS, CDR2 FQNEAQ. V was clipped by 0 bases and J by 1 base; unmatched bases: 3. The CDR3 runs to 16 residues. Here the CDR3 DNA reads TGTGCCAGCAGCTTAGCCAGGGGGGTAAGCAATCAGCCCCAGCATTTT. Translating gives CASSLARGVSNQPQHF.

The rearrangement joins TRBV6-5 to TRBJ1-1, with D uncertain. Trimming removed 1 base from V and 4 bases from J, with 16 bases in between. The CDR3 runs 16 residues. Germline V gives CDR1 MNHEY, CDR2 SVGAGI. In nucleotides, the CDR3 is TGTGCCAGCAGTTACTGGAGTGGGCAGTTTGGCACTGAAGCTTTCTTT. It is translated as CASSYWSGQFGTEAFF.

The CDR3 loop reads CASSSQGTKNIQYF. CDR3 DNA: TGCGCCAGCAGCTCCCAGGGTACCAAAAACATTCAGTACTTC. The chain has TRBV5-1 and TRBJ2-4; TRBD1 is a possible D gene (5 bases). V lost 3 bases and J lost 2, with 9 bases in between. The CDR3 spans 14 residues. Per germline, CDR1 SGHRS and CDR2 YFSETQ.

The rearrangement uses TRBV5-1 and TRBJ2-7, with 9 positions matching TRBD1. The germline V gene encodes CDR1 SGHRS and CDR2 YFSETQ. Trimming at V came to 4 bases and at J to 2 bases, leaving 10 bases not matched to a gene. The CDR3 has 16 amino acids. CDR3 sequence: CASSATGQGFTYEQYF. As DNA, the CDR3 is TGCGCCAGCAGCGCTACGGGACAGGGATTTACCTACGAGCAGTACTTC.

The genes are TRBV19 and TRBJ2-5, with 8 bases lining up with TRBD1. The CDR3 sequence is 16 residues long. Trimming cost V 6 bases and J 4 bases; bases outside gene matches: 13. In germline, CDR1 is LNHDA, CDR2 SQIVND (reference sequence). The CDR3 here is CASSPVGAGGTETQYF. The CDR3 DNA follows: TGTGCCAGTAGCCCCGTGGGGGCAGGGGGCACAGAGACCCAGTACTTC.

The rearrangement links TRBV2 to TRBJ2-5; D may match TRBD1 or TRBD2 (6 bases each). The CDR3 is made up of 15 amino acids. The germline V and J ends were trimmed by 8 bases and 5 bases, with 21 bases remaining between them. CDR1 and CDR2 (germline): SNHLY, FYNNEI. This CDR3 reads CASPLGTGRSETQYF. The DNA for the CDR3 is TGTGCCAGCCCTCTTGGAACAGGGAGGAGCGAGACCCAGTACTTC.

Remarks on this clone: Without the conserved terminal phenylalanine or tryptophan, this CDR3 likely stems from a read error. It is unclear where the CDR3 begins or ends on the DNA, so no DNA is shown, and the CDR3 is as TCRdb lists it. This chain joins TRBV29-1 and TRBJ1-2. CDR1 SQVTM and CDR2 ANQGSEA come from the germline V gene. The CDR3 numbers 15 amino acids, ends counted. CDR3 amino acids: CSVWRDSGNPPPFIL.

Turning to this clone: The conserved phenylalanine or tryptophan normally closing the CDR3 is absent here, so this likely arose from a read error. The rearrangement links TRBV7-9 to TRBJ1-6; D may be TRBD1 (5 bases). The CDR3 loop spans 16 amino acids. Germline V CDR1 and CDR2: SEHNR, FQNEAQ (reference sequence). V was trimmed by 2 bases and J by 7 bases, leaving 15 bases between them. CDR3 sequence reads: CASSLLREGKNSPLHL. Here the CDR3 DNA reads TGTGCCAGCAGCTTACTCAGGGAGGGGAAGAATTCACCCCTCCACCTT.